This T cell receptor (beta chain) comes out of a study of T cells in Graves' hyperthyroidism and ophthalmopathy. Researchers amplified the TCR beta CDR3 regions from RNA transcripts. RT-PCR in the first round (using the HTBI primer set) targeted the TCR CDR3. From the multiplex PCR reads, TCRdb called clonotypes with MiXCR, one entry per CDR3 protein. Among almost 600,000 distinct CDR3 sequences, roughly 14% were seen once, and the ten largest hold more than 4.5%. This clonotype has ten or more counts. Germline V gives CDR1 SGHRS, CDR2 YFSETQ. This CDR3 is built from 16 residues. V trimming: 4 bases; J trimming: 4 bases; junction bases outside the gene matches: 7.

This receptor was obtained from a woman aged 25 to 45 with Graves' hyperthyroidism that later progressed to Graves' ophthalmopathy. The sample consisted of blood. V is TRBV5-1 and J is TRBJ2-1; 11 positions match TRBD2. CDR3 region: CASSLAGGNGYNEQFF. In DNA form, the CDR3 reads TGCGCCAGCAGCCTAGCGGGAGGTAATGGGTACAATGAGCAGTTCTTC.